This T cell receptor (beta chain) was documented in a study of response to subunit inactivated influenza vaccine (dated by TCRdb to the late 2010s). Looking at the study overall: Deep quantitative profiling of the T cell receptor repertoire was used in the study to follow responses to a trivalent subunit inactivated influenza vaccine.

The method behind the library was RT-PCR. The listed sequencing device is Illumina HiSeq 2500. Starting from the raw public reads, TCRdb applied fastp trimming at Q25, assembled clones with MiXCR and retained in-frame beta chains. Each entry merges the rows of one CDR3 protein and shows their most common DNA and genes. The sample table shows about 240,000 distinct CDR3 sequences, and 9% to 15% are seen once. The ten largest clones add up to 7.8% of the sample. Broad study findings and their caveats: It was suggested by the authors that each seasonal influenza vaccination may recruit only a limited number of new T cells.

Taken from the germline V gene, the CDR1 and CDR2 loops are KGHSH and LQKENI. Trimming costs V 3 bases and J 0 bases, and their ends lie 8 bases apart. Including the terminal cysteine and phenylalanine, the CDR3 comprises 14 residues. Of the read, only the CDR3 DNA is kept; its 42 bases are in frame from base 1. Only a few counts were recorded for this clonotype. The clone's antigen remains unknown. Per-base quality was not reported, and no clone a single base away is much larger than it. The receptor comes from a man aged 50-60 years who received an inactivated influenza vaccine. Donor details come from another sample of the same person, matched by shared clones. Specimen: non-naive T cells sorted from PBMCs, collected approximately 15 days before vaccination. The cell subset or site label of this sample denotes: memory T cell fraction. The chain is made from TRBV18 and TRBJ1-2, with no confidently assigned D gene. This receptor has the CDR3 CASSPPGSNYGYTF. The DNA is TGTGCCAGCTCACCTCCCGGGTCTAACTATGGCTACACCTTC.